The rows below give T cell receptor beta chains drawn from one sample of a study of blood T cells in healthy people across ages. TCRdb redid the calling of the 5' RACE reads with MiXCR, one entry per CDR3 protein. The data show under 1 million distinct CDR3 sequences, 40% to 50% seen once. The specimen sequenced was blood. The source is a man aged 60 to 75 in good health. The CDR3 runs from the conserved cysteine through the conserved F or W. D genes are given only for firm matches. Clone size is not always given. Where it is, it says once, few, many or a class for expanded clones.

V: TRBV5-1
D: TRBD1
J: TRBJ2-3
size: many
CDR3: CASSPGQGASTDTQYF
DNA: TGCGCCAGCAGCCCCGGACAGGGGGCTAGCACAGATACGCAGTATTTT

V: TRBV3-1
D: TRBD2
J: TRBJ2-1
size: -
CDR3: CASSQASGRETQFF
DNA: TGTGCCAGCAGCCAAGCTAGCGGAAGAGAGACCCAGTTCTTC

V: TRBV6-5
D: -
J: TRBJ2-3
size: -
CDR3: CASSLIIGTDTQYF
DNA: TGTGCCAGCAGTCTGATAATAGGCACAGATACGCAGTATTTT

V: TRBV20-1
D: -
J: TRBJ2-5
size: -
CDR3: CSAPDPGPAAQYF
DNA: TGCAGTGCTCCAGACCCGGGGCCGGCGGCCCAGTACTTC

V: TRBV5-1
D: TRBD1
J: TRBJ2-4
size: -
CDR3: CASSERQGVFQEQYF
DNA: TGCGCCAGCAGCGAACGACAGGGAGTGTTCCAGGAGCAGTACTTC

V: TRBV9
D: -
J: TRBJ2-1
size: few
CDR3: CASSVAGTNHEQFF
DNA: TGTGCCAGCAGCGTAGCTGGGACAAATCATGAGCAGTTCTTC

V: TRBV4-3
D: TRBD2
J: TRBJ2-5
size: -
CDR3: CASSQDGAAGLQETQYF
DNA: TGCGCCAGCAGCCAAGATGGGGCAGCGGGACTCCAGGAGACCCAGTACTTC

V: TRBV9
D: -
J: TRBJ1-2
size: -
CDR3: CASTRLQVSYGYTF
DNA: TGTGCCAGTACACGTTTACAGGTGTCCTATGGCTACACCTTC

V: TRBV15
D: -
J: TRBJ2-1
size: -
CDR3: CATSRDVQGYRREQFF
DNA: TGTGCCACCAGCAGAGATGTGCAGGGATATCGCCGGGAGCAGTTCTTC

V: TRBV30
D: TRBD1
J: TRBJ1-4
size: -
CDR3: CAWTKSDRVNEKLFF
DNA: TGTGCCTGGACGAAGTCCGACAGGGTCAATGAAAAACTGTTTTTT

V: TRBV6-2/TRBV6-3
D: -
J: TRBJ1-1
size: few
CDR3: CASSWDAQNTEAFF
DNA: TGTGCCAGCAGTTGGGACGCCCAGAACACTGAAGCTTTCTTT

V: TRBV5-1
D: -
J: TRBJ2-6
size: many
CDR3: CASSFGGTGANVLTF
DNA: TGTGCCAGCAGCTTTGGGGGGACTGGGGCCAACGTCCTGACTTTC

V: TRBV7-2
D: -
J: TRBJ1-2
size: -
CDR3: CASSDWTGGGYTF
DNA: TGTGCCAGCAGCGATTGGACGGGGGGCGGCTACACCTTC

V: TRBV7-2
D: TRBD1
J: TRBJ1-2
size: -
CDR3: CASSLSPGTGGAGYTF
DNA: TGTGCCAGCAGCTTAAGTCCCGGGACAGGGGGCGCGGGCTACACCTTC

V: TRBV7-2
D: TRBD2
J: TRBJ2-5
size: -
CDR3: CASSFGGSQETQYF
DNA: TGTGCCAGCAGCTTTGGCGGGAGTCAAGAGACCCAGTACTTC

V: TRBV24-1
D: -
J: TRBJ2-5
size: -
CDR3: CATSDTGDKNTIGQYF
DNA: TGTGCCACCAGTGATACTGGGGACAAAAATACGATCGGGCAGTACTTC

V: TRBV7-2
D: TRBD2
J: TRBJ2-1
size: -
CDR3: CASSWRGSNEQFF
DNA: TGTGCCAGCAGCTGGCGGGGGTCGAATGAGCAGTTCTTC

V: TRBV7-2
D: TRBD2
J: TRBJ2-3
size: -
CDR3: CASSSKTSGVTDTQYF
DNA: TGTGCCAGCAGCTCAAAGACTAGCGGGGTCACAGATACGCAGTATTTT

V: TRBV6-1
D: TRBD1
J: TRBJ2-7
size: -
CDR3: CASMRDRGNNEQYF
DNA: TGTGCCAGCATGAGGGACAGGGGCAACAATGAGCAGTACTTC

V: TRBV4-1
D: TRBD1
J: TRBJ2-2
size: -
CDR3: CASSQDVGGSGTGIRELFF
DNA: TGCGCCAGCAGCCAAGATGTTGGGGGATCCGGGACAGGGATTCGGGAGCTGTTTTTT

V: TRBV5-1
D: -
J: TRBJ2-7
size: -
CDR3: CASSADSSSYEQYF
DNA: TGCGCCAGCAGCGCGGACAGCAGCTCCTACGAGCAGTACTTC

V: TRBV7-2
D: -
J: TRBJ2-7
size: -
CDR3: CASSLGLAPPYEQYF
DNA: TGTGCCAGCAGCTTAGGGCTAGCCCCCCCGTACGAGCAGTACTTC

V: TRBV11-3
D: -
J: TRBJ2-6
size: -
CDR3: CASSPDRTNVLTF
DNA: TGTGCCAGCAGCCCCGACAGAACCAACGTCCTGACTTTC

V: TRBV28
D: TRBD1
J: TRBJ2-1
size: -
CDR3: CASRTGGLNEQFF
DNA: TGTGCCAGCAGGACAGGGGGCCTGAATGAGCAGTTCTTC

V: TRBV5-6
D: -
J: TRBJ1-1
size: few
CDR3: CASSLWGTGLREAFF
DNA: TGTGCCAGCAGCTTGTGGGGTACGGGGCTCCGTGAAGCTTTCTTT

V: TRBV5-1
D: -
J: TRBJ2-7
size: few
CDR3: CASSSGQTLMNEQYF
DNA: TGCGCCAGCAGCTCAGGACAGACTCTTATGAACGAGCAGTACTTC

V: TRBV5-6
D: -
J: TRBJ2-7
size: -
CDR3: CASSLDFPSDISYEQYF
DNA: TGTGCCAGCAGCTTGGACTTCCCTAGCGACATCTCCTACGAGCAGTACTTC

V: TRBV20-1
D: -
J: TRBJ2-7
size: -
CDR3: CSATTGIDSGPCEQYF
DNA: TGCAGTGCTACTACCGGGATCGACAGCGGACCTTGCGAGCAGTACTTC

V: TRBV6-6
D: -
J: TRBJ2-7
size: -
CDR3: CASSYTDSSYEQYF
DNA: TGTGCCAGCAGTTACACAGACAGTTCCTACGAGCAGTACTTC

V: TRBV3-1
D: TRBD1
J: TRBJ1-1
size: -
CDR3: CASSLPGTGRTEAFF
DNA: TGTGCCAGCAGCCTCCCCGGGACAGGGAGGACTGAAGCTTTCTTT

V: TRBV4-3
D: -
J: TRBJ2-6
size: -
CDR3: CASSQAPGASGANVLTF
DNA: TGCGCCAGCAGCCAAGCCCCCGGCGCCTCTGGGGCCAACGTCCTGACTTTC

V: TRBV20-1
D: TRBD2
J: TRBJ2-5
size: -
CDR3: CSARHRLAGHNVRETQYF
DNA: TGCAGTGCTAGACACCGACTAGCGGGGCACAATGTACGGGAGACCCAGTACTTC

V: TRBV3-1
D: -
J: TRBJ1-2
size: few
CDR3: CASSFRASYGYTF
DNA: TGTGCCAGCAGCTTCAGGGCGAGCTATGGCTACACCTTC

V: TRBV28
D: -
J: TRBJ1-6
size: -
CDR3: CAIDIGDSPLHF
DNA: TGTGCCATCGATATAGGGGACTCACCCCTCCACTTT

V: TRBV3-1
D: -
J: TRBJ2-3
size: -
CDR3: CASSRSGETDTQYF
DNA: TGTGCCAGCAGCCGATCGGGGGAGACAGATACGCAGTATTTT

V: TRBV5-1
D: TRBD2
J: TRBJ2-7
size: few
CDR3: CASSLDPSGVPYEQYF
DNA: TGCGCCAGCAGCTTGGACCCTAGCGGGGTACCCTACGAGCAGTACTTC

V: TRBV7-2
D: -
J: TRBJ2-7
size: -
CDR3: CASSKGGIPAYEQYF
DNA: TGTGCCAGCAGCAAAGGCGGAATTCCCGCCTACGAGCAGTACTTC

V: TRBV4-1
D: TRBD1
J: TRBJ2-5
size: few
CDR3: CASSHDRVEETQYF
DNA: TGCGCCAGCAGCCACGACAGGGTGGAAGAGACCCAGTACTTC

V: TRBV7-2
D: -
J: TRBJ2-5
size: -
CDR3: CASSLAELGEQYF
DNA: TGTGCCAGCAGCTTAGCGGAGTTGGGGGAGCAGTACTTC

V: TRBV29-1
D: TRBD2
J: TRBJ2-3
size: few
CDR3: CSTRTSGGADTQYF
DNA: TGCAGCACACGGACTAGCGGGGGGGCGGATACGCAGTATTTT

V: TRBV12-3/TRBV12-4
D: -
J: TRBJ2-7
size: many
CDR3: CASSQEYEQYF
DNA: TGTGCCAGCAGTCAAGAGTACGAGCAGTACTTC

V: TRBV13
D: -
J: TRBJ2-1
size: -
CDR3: CASSLGAGREQFF
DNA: TGTGCCAGCAGCTTAGGGGCAGGTCGGGAGCAGTTCTTC

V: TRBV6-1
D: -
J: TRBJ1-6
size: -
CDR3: CASSELGRRRNSPLHF
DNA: TGTGCCAGCAGTGAACTTGGACGGCGAAGGAATTCACCCCTCCACTTT

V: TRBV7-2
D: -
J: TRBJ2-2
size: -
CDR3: CASSLGPRGGANTGELFF
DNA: TGTGCCAGCAGCTTAGGACCCAGGGGGGGGGCGAACACCGGGGAGCTGTTTTTT

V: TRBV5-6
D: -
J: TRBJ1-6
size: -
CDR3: CASSYDRRNSPLHF
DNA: TGTGCCAGCAGCTATGACAGGAGGAATTCACCCCTCCACTTT

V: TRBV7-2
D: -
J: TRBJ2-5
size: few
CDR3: CASSQGPKFQETQYF
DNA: TGTGCCAGCAGTCAAGGACCGAAGTTCCAAGAGACCCAGTACTTC

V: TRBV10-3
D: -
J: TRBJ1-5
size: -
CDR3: CAISVYSILGNQPQHF
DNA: TGTGCCATCAGTGTTTATTCCATCCTAGGGAATCAGCCCCAGCATTTT

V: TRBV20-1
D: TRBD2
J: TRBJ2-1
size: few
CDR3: CSAQRLAGGSEQFF
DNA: TGCAGTGCTCAAAGACTAGCGGGGGGGTCTGAGCAGTTCTTC

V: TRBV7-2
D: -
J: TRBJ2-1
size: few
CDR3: CASSFAGSDEQFF
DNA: TGTGCCAGCAGCTTCGCGGGGTCAGATGAGCAGTTCTTC

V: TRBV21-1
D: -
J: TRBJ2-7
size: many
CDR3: CASSPCPISPRYEQYF
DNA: TGTGCCAGCAGCCCCTGTCCGATTTCCCCCCGGTACGAGCAGTACTTC

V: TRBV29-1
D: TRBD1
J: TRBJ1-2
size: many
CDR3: CSVEGQGAYGYTF
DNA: TGCAGCGTTGAGGGACAGGGGGCCTATGGCTACACCTTC

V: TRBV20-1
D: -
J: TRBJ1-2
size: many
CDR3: CSARSGRAYGYTF
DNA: TGCAGTGCTAGATCGGGCAGGGCCTATGGCTACACCTTC

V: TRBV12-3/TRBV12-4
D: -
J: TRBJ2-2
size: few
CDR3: CASSLQGSGAGELFF
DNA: TGTGCCAGCAGTTTGCAGGGGAGCGGCGCCGGGGAGCTGTTTTTT

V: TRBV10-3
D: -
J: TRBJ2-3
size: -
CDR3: CAISSGTRRTDTQYF
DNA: TGTGCCATCAGTTCCGGGACACGCCGCACAGATACGCAGTATTTT

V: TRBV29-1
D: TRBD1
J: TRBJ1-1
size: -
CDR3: CSVTGGGMNTEAFF
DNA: TGCAGCGTGACAGGGGGGGGCATGAACACTGAAGCTTTCTTT

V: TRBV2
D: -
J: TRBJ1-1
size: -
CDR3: CASSHRRMNTEAFF
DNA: TGTGCCAGCAGTCACAGGAGAATGAACACTGAAGCTTTCTTT

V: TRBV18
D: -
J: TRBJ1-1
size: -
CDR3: CASAAGPDTEAFF
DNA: TGTGCCAGCGCAGCGGGGCCGGACACTGAAGCTTTCTTT

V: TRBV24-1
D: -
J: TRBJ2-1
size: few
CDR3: CATSDLRDEYNEQFF
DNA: TGTGCCACCAGTGATTTGCGGGACGAATACAATGAGCAGTTCTTC

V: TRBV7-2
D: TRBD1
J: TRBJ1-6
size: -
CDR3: CASSSQGALNSPLHF
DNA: TGTGCCAGCAGCTCTCAGGGGGCGCTTAATTCACCCCTCCACTTT

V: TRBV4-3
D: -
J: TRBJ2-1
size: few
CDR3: CASSQDVGVNEQFF
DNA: TGCGCCAGCAGCCAAGATGTTGGGGTCAATGAGCAGTTCTTC